The text below deals with one T cell receptor beta chain. What this receptor recognizes is not known. Base qualities are missing; no much larger clone stands one base away. The library was produced with the immunoSEQ multiplex PCR assay. This is the immuneACCESS table as TCRdb keeps it, with only in-frame sequences that have V and J called. A part of the clones is gone; compared with another copy, unresolved V genes explain less than half, and the rest is unexplained. In this sample the table shows approximately 70,000 clones, about 90% of which occur a single time. The ten largest clones represent 1.6% of the sample. This entry comes from a study of T cell changes during pregnancy in multiple sclerosis (dated by TCRdb to between 2017 and 2020). Regarding the study in general: In women with multiple sclerosis, the researchers looked at how the T cell repertoire shifted as pregnancy progressed.

Deletion took 1 base off V and 5 bases off J, with a span of 9 bases between the germline ends. The CDR3 holds 13 amino acids from the cysteine to the phenylalanine. Solely the CDR3 DNA is kept, with 39 bases framed from the first base. CDR1 and CDR2 were assigned from the germline V gene as SQVTM and ANQGSEA. The material was peripheral blood, obtained in the first trimester of pregnancy. The TCR comes from a female donor in good health, enrolled as a control in a pregnancy study. The chain is encoded by TRBV29-1 joined to TRBJ2-1; a tentative D call is TRBD1 (5 bases match). This receptor has the CDR3 CSVEGQTDNEQFF. Here is the DNA: TGCAGCGTTGAAGGCCAGACAGACAATGAGCAGTTCTTC.